This T cell receptor (beta chain) was documented in a study of cytomegalovirus exposure and HLA in healthy donors. Study findings and constraints: Later analysis suggested most CMV-associated TCR beta chains were HLA-restricted.

The V and J ends lost 5 bases and 4 bases, in that order; junction bases with no gene match: 1. From germline, CDR1 is MNHEY and CDR2 SVGAGI. This CDR3 is built from 13 residues. PCR amplification relied on 60 Vbeta primers (plus 13 Jbeta primers). Method: immunoSEQ multiplex PCR; TCRdb's copy keeps in-frame clones and lacks some. The sample yields fewer than 200,000 clones, approximately 70% seen once. For this clone: The target antigen is unknown. Other DNA sequences from this sample encode an identical CDR3 as well.

The chain recombines TRBV6-5 with TRBJ2-1, with TRBD1 identical over 8 bases. Specimen: PBMCs. The receptor comes from a woman in her twenties or thirties in good health and CMV-seronegative. CDR3 DNA sequence: TGTGCCAGCAGTCGACAGGGGTACAATGAGCAGTTCTTC. Translating it yields CASSRQGYNEQFF.